The TCR beta chain under discussion was sequenced for a study of T cells in tuberculosis. V trimming: 4 bases; J trimming: 1 base; junction bases outside the gene matches: 7. This CDR3 region has 17 residues. The V gene's germline CDR1 is LNHNV and CDR2 YYDKDF (reference sequence). Only in-frame clones appear in the TCRdb table, and some are missing; sequencing was by immunoSEQ multiplex PCR. The sample includes roughly 41,000 clones, almost 95% of them seen just once. The gene calls are TRBV15 and TRBJ2-3; 11 bases are a match to TRBD2. The sequenced material came from PBMCs. This clonotype was sampled from a donor aged 10-35 years with latent tuberculosis or without tuberculosis infection. Some clones in this sample may be carry-over from other donors' samples. The CDR3 reads CATSIQLAGDGTDTQYF. CDR3 DNA sequence: TGTGCCACCAGCATACAACTAGCGGGGGATGGCACAGATACGCAGTATTTT. Full variable domain (outside the CDR3, taken from reference TRBV15 and TRBJ2-3): DAMVIQNPRYQVTQFGKPVTLSCSQTLNHNVMYWYQQKSSQAPKLLFHYYDKDFNNEADTPDNFQSRRPNTSFCFLDIRSPGLGDTAMYLCATSIQLAGDGTDTQYFGPGTRLTVL.